Below, one TCR beta chain is given with its context. Its target antigen remains unknown. The junction differs from germline at one of its ends, possibly a read error. The data belong to a study of blood T cells in healthy people across ages (dated by TCRdb to 2014 to 2015). Background for the entire study: In model experiments, template switching captured about one uniquely barcoded TCR beta cDNA molecule for every two T cells. The study analyzed two additional independent replicas of 1 million unique cDNA reads from the same blood draw for two donors, one aged 18 to 30 and one aged 80 or older. Four age groups were formed from the donors: young (average about 15 years), middle-aged (less than 40), aged (around 62) and long-lived (approximately 78). Age-related changes in TCR beta repertoire diversity were measured in the study by deep sequencing normalized with unique cDNA molecular identifiers. Donors of different ages were randomly distributed across sequencing lanes to avoid experimental bias.

Summary of the overall study and its limitations: The long-lived group showed more naive CD4+ T cells, fewer expanded clones and increased TCR diversity than the aged group, suggesting age selection. Observed TCR beta diversity correlated strongly with the percentage of naive T cells measured by flow cytometry. Observed TCR beta diversity per million T cells fell roughly linearly with age, and a significant reduction was already apparent by age roughly 40. Because donor CMV infection status was unknown, age-related changes in expanded clonotypes were potentially confounded. Bulk unsorted PBMC profiling prevented conclusive comparison of naive and antigen-experienced compartments. Estimates of total diversity based on one million sequenced T cells were regarded as lower bounds and as underestimates.

The protocol used for the library was 5' RACE. Reads for this sample came from an Illumina HiSeq 2500. A second PCR of roughly 6 to 11 cycles was run with a J-beta primer mix and a sample-barcoded 5' primer. A template-switch 5' adaptor carrying 12 random nucleotides introduced a unique molecular identifier onto each TCR beta cDNA molecule. Each sample yielded at least 3 million CDR3-containing paired-end reads. The Mint cDNA synthesis kit, primed by a TRBC-specific oligonucleotide, was used to synthesize first-strand cDNA from all RNA. After uracil-DNA glycosylase treatment, a first 18-cycle PCR used universal primers M1SS and BC2_uni_R on all cDNA. The original methods were these. For normalization, 1 million high-quality reads were randomly selected from each sample, with every read carrying a distinct molecular identifier. Reads sharing molecular identifiers were discarded rather than binned into consensus sequences. MiTCR, set to a Q25 quality threshold and the strictest error-elimination algorithm, was used for CDR3 identification, clonotype clustering and error correction. A nonparametric unseen species model with Euler transformation was used to estimate a lower bound on total TCR beta diversity. Clones were called with MiXCR by TCRdb after fastp trimmed the public reads at Q25, and only in-frame beta chains were retained. Merged by CDR3 protein, the rows form single entries marked with the most common genes and DNA. The V and J calls here are based on TCRdb, not the publication. Within this sample are about a million distinct CDR3 sequences, with approximately 38% of them counted one time only. The biggest ten clones account for roughly 13% of the sample.

Its CDR3 holds 14 amino acids, cysteine through phenylalanine. CDR3 DNA is the only sequence kept; it has 42 bases, read in frame from the first base. Sequences LGHNA (CDR1) and YSLEER (CDR2) are obtained from the germline V gene. The roughly 39 donors, aged roughly 6 to 95 years, were systemically healthy Caucasian individuals from Russia. Ten milliliters of peripheral blood were drawn from each donor into EDTA-treated Vacutainer tubes. PBMCs were isolated by Ficoll-Paque density-gradient centrifugation, with at least 6 million obtained per sample. Total RNA was extracted from PBMCs with Trizol reagent, with at least 6 micrograms obtained per sample. The percentages of naive CD45RAhigh/CD27high T cells were determined by flow cytometry on a PBMC aliquot from every donor.

The receptor's source is a young man in good health. The rearrangement joined TRBV4-3 to TRBJ2-3; no D gene can be assigned with confidence. The sample was blood. The bases read TGCGCCAGCAGCCAAGATCCGAACACAGCTACGCAGTATTTT. This encodes CASSQDPNTATQYF.